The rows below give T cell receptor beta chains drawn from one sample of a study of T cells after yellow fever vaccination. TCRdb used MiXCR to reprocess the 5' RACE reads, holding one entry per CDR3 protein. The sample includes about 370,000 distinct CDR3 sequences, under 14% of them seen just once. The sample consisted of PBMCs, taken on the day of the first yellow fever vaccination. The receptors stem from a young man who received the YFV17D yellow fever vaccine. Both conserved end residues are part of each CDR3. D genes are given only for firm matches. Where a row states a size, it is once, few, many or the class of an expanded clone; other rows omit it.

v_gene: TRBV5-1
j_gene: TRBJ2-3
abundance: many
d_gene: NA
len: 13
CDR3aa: CASRSGSTDTQYF
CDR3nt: TGCGCCAGCAGATCTGGGAGCACAGATACGCAGTATTTT

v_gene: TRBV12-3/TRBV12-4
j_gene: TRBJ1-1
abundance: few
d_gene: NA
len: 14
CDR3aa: CASSKSQGNTEAFF
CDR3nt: TGTGCCAGCAGTAAGAGTCAGGGGAACACTGAAGCTTTCTTT

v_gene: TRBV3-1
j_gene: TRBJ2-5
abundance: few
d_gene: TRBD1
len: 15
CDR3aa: CASSQLGTGQETQYF
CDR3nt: TGTGCCAGCAGCCAACTTGGGACAGGCCAAGAGACCCAGTACTTC

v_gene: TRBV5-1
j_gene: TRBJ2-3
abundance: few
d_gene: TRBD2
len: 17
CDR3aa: CASSVGLAGPSGDTQYF
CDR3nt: TGCGCCAGCAGCGTGGGACTAGCGGGGCCCTCCGGGGATACGCAGTATTTT

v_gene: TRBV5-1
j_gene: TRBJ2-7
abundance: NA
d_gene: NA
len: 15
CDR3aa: CASSSTNSGFVEQYF
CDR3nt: TGCGCCAGCAGCAGCACAAATTCGGGTTTCGTAGAGCAGTACTTC

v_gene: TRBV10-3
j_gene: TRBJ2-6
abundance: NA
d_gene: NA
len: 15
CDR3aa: CATRPAGTGANVLTF
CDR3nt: TGTGCCACACGACCGGCAGGGACTGGGGCCAACGTCCTGACTTTC

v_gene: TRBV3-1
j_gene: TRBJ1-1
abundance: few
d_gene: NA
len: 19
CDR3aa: CASSPHPDGPQSVNTEAFF
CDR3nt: TGTGCCAGCAGCCCCCACCCCGACGGCCCTCAATCAGTGAACACTGAAGCTTTCTTT

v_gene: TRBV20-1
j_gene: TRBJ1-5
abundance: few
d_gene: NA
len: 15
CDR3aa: CSASPQPLLIQPQHF
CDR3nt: TGCAGTGCTAGCCCCCAGCCGTTATTGATTCAGCCCCAGCATTTT

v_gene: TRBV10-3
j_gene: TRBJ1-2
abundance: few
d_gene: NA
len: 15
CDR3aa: CAISSPPLGTYGYTF
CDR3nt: TGTGCCATCAGCTCCCCCCCGTTGGGGACCTATGGCTACACCTTC

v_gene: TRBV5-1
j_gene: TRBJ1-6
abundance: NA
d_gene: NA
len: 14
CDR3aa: CASSLGTTDSPLHF
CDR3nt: TGCGCCAGCAGCTTGGGGACCACGGATTCACCCCTCCACTTT

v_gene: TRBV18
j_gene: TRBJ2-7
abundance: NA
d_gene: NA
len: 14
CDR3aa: CASSQTADSYEQYF
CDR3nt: TGTGCCAGCTCACAAACCGCGGACTCCTACGAGCAGTACTTC

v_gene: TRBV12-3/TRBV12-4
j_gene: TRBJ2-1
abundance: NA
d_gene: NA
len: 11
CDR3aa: CASGYGLGQFF
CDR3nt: TGTGCCAGCGGCTACGGTTTAGGGCAGTTCTTC

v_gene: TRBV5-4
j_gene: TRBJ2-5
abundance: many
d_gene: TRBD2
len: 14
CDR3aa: CASSTGLDGETQYF
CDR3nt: TGTGCCAGCAGCACGGGACTAGACGGGGAGACCCAGTACTTC